The 28 T cell receptor beta chains given below trace back to one sample, sequenced in a study of CD8+ T cells in alopecia areata. The treatment was: oral pan-JAK inhibitor, 5-10 mg twice daily. Extracted RNA was reverse transcribed, and the resulting cDNA served as sequencing template. TCRdb keeps only in-frame clones here, not all; method: immunoSEQ multiplex PCR. The sample has 60,000 to 85,000 clones; roughly 28% are singletons. Source: CD8+ T cells sorted from blood, taken at week 4, from a patient treated with tofacitinib. The receptors shown here come from a human donor with alopecia areata.

The chain recombines TRBV29-1 with TRBJ1-1; possible D gene TRBD1, 6 bases. The V and J ends lost 5 bases and 6 bases respectively, with 16 bases between them. This CDR3 is built from 13 residues. CDR1 SQVTM and CDR2 ANQGSEA come from the germline V gene. The CDR3 DNA is TGCAGCGTTTATCGGGTCGGGGGCGCTGAAGCTTTCTTT. This encodes CSVYRVGGAEAFF.

This clone was observed a few times. The rearrangement uses TRBV7-9 and TRBJ2-1; perhaps TRBD2 as D (6 bases). This CDR3 is 15 amino acids long. V lost 3 bases and J 4 bases, leaving 13 bases between the germline ends. The germline V gene encodes CDR1 SEHNR and CDR2 FQNEAQ (reference sequence). CDR3 bases: TGTGCCAGCAGCTTCTCCGGGACTGGATACAATGAGCAGTTCTTC. Its translation: CASSFSGTGYNEQFF. Full variable domain (outside the CDR3, taken from reference TRBV7-9 and TRBJ2-1): DTGVSQNPRHKITKRGQNVTFRCDPISEHNRLYWYRQTLGQGPEFLTYFQNEAQLEKSRLLSDRFSAERPKGSFSTLEIQRTEQGDSAMYLCASSFSGTGYNEQFFGPGTRLTVL.

This clone was observed a few times. The V call is TRBV9, the J call TRBJ2-7; tentatively, D is TRBD2 (6 bases). Germline CDR1 reads SGDLS; CDR2 reads YYNGEE. The V and J ends lost 3 bases and 0 bases respectively, with 16 bases between them. The CDR3 runs 16 residues. CDR3 protein: CASSARRDGGSYEQYF. CDR3 bases: TGTGCCAGCAGCGCACGCCGGGACGGGGGCTCCTACGAGCAGTACTTC.

On this clone: The sample carries other DNA sequences with the same CDR3. The chain joins TRBV5-6 to TRBJ2-7; D not certain. The V end was cut by 0 bases, the J end by 0 bases, with 7 bases between. CDR1 SGHDT and CDR2 YYEEEE come from the germline V gene. The CDR3 sequence is 14 residues long. CDR3 residues: CASSLVVSSYEQYF. CDR3 in DNA: TGTGCCAGCAGCTTGGTGGTCAGCTCCTACGAGCAGTACTTC. Combining the CDR3 with reference TRBV5-6 and TRBJ2-7 gives the whole variable domain DAGVTQSPTHLIKTRGQQVTLRCSPKSGHDTVSWYQQALGQGPQFIFQYYEEEERQRGNFPDRFSGHQFPNYSSELNVNALLLGDSALYLCASSLVVSSYEQYFGPGTRLTVT.

This clone was observed a few times. This chain connects TRBV4-1 to TRBJ2-7; D unclear. CDR3 length equals 13 residues. The V gene lost 0 bases and the J gene lost 5 bases, with 8 bases spanning the gap. The germline V gene encodes CDR1 MGHRA and CDR2 YSYEKL. The CDR3 region is CASSQDVSNEQYF. The DNA for the CDR3 is TGCGCCAGCAGCCAAGATGTGAGCAACGAGCAGTACTTC.

This chain links TRBV11-2 with TRBJ2-5; D gene unclear. Germline V gene data show CDR1 as SGHAT and CDR2 as FQNNGV. CDR3 length equals 14 residues. V was clipped by 2 bases and J by 3 bases, with 10 bases between them. CDR3 nucleotide sequence: TGTGCCAGCAGCTTAAAGGGCTCAGAAGAGACCCAGTACTTC. The encoded protein is CASSLKGSEETQYF.

This sequence joins TRBV9 and TRBJ2-2; 10 bases match TRBD2. Trimming at V came to 1 base and at J to 4 bases, leaving 4 bases not matched to a gene. The CDR3 covers 16 residues. The V gene's germline CDR1 is SGDLS and CDR2 YYNGEE. The CDR3: CASSVSSGRSTGELFF. The DNA for the CDR3 is TGTGCCAGCAGCGTATCTAGCGGGAGAAGCACCGGGGAGCTGTTTTTT.

The chain links TRBV6-5 to TRBJ1-2; 7 bases map to TRBD1. The trim removed 4 bases at V and 6 bases at J, leaving 8 bases unmatched. Germline V gene lookup returns CDR1 MNHEY and CDR2 SVGAGI. This CDR3 comprises 14 residues. CDR3: CASSLSTGFNGYTF. For the CDR3, the DNA is TGTGCCAGCAGTTTATCGACAGGGTTCAATGGCTACACCTTC.

This chain connects TRBV29-1 to TRBJ1-2; no definite D call. The germline V gene encodes CDR1 SQVTM and CDR2 ANQGSEA. Trimming took off 2 bases at V and 7 bases at J, with 8 bases between the two ends. The CDR3 contains 11 residues. For the CDR3, the DNA is TGCAGCGTTGAAAACGGTGGTGGCTACACCTTC. Translating gives CSVENGGGYTF. Based on the CDR3 plus reference TRBV29-1 and TRBJ1-2, the full variable domain is SAVISQKPSRDICQRGTSLTIQCQVDSQVTMMFWYRQQPGQSLTLIATANQGSEATYESGFVIDKFPISRPNLTFSTLTVSNMSPEDSSIYLCSVENGGGYTFGSGTRLTVV.

The chain joins TRBV13 to TRBJ2-6, with D maybe TRBD2 (6 bases). Germline V lookup: CDR1 PRHDT, CDR2 FYEKMQ (reference sequence). The V and J ends lost 0 bases and 0 bases respectively, with 15 bases between them. CDR3 length: 19 amino acids. This CDR3 is CASSLGRGGIPSGANVLTF. The CDR3 coding sequence is TGTGCCAGCAGCTTAGGCCGCGGCGGGATCCCCTCTGGGGCCAACGTCCTGACTTTC. Based on the CDR3 plus reference TRBV13 and TRBJ2-6, the full variable domain is AAGVIQSPRHLIKEKRETATLKCYPIPRHDTVYWYQQGPGQDPQFLISFYEKMQSDKGSIPDRFSAQQFSDYHSELNMSSLELGDSALYFCASSLGRGGIPSGANVLTFGAGSRLTVL.

The chain combines TRBV7-8 with TRBJ2-5; 9 bases match TRBD1. The ends lost 4 bases at V and 4 bases at J; junction bases unmatched: 1. CDR3 length: 13 amino acids. Per germline, CDR1 SGHVS and CDR2 FQNEAQ. The CDR3 coding sequence is TGTGCCAGCAGCTCGGACAGGGGAGAGACCCAGTACTTC. Translating gives CASSSDRGETQYF.

This sequence joins TRBV2 and TRBJ2-7, with 12 positions matching TRBD2. The CDR3 runs 14 residues. Germline V lookup: CDR1 SNHLY, CDR2 FYNNEI. The junction had 6 bases not matched to a gene; V was cut back by 8 bases and J by 4 bases. CDR3 sequence reads: CASGWTSGIYEQYF. In nucleotides, the CDR3 is TGTGCCAGCGGCTGGACTAGCGGGATATACGAGCAGTACTTC.

This clone was observed a few times. The chain links TRBV4-1 to TRBJ2-1, with TRBD2 as a possible D gene (6 bases). The CDR3 contains 15 residues. Germline-derived CDR1 and CDR2 are MGHRA and YSYEKL. V lost 1 base and J 4 bases, leaving 11 bases between the germline ends. For the CDR3, the DNA is TGCGCCAGCAGCCAAGTGAGCGGGCCTTACAATGAGCAGTTCTTC. Amino acids: CASSQVSGPYNEQFF.

This clone was counted between two and nine times. This chain links TRBV2 with TRBJ1-1; D gene unclear. V lost 8 bases to trimming and J lost 4 bases, with 23 bases between them. Germline V gene data show CDR1 as SNHLY and CDR2 as FYNNEI. The CDR3 covers 16 residues. DNA of the CDR3: TGTGCCAGCTCGAAGGTTACTTACCAATCGGGCACTGAAGCTTTCTTT. As protein: CASSKVTYQSGTEAFF.

This clone was picked up a small number of times. The V call is TRBV7-9, the J call TRBJ2-2; no firm D call. The germline V gene has CDR1 SEHNR and CDR2 FQNEAQ (reference sequence). Trimming took off 5 bases at V and 2 bases at J, with 15 bases between the two ends. This CDR3 is 16 amino acids long. In nucleotides, the CDR3 is TGTGCCAGCAGCACCCCCTTTTCGGCAAACACCGGGGAGCTGTTTTTT. Translated, it gives CASSTPFSANTGELFF.

This clone was counted between two and nine times. The CDR3 loop is CASTRAGVAEAFF. The DNA of the CDR3 is TGCGCCAGCACCCGCGCAGGGGTCGCTGAAGCTTTCTTT. The chain combines TRBV5-1 with TRBJ1-1; D possibly corresponds to TRBD1 (6 bases). The CDR3 has 13 residues. In germline, CDR1 is SGHRS, CDR2 YFSETQ. V shed 6 bases and J shed 6 bases, with 15 bases lying between them.

A few counts support this clone. This chain joins TRBV2 and TRBJ1-2, with D tentatively TRBD1 (6 bases). Trimming left V 3 bases short and J 2 bases short, with 10 bases between. The V gene's germline CDR1 is SNHLY and CDR2 FYNNEI. The CDR3 loop spans 14 amino acids. CDR3 DNA: TGTGCCAGCAGTGAGGGGGGCTCAAACTATGGCTACACCTTC. Its translation is CASSEGGSNYGYTF. Looking up the rest from reference TRBV2 and TRBJ1-2 gives the full variable domain: EPEVTQTPSHQVTQMGQEVILRCVPISNHLYFYWYRQILGQKVEFLVSFYNNEISEKSEIFDDQFSVERPDGSNFTLKIRSTKLEDSAMYFCASSEGGSNYGYTFGSGTRLTVV.

This chain links TRBV5-1 with TRBJ2-1; 10 positions agree with TRBD2. The V segment lost 4 bases and the J segment 7 bases; nucleotides outside the gene matches: 8. Germline assignment: CDR1 SGHRS and CDR2 YFSETQ. CDR3 length: 15 amino acids. CDR3 sequence: CASSPSGSSGNEQFF. The CDR3 DNA is TGCGCCAGCAGCCCTAGCGGGAGTTCGGGAAATGAGCAGTTCTTC.

This clone was counted between two and nine times. The chain joins TRBV7-6 to TRBJ2-7; D is undetermined. The CDR3 has 14 amino acids. Germline loops: CDR1 SGHVS, CDR2 FNYEAQ. The V end was cut by 2 bases, the J end by 1 base, with 9 bases between. The CDR3 here is CASSLRPSSYEQYF. The CDR3 DNA is TGTGCCAGCAGCTTACGACCCTCGTCCTACGAGCAGTACTTC.

The J gene is TRBJ2-1, the V gene TRBV29-1, with TRBD2 identical over 7 bases. Per germline, CDR1 SQVTM and CDR2 ANQGSEA. The CDR3 covers 13 residues. Unmatched junction bases numbered 6, after V lost 4 bases and J lost 6 bases. As DNA, the CDR3 is TGCAGCGTTGGAGGGAGGGCCTTCAATGAGCAGTTCTTC. It yields the protein CSVGGRAFNEQFF.

The chain links TRBV29-1 to TRBJ1-1; D remains unclear. The CDR3 sequence is 14 residues long. Deletions cut 7 bases from V and 5 bases from J, with 20 bases between. Germline loops: CDR1 SQVTM, CDR2 ANQGSEA. CDR3 in amino acids: CSALHGPDGTEAFF. As DNA, the CDR3 is TGCAGCGCCCTCCATGGACCCGACGGAACTGAAGCTTTCTTT. Supplemented by reference TRBV29-1 and TRBJ1-1, the full variable domain reads SAVISQKPSRDICQRGTSLTIQCQVDSQVTMMFWYRQQPGQSLTLIATANQGSEATYESGFVIDKFPISRPNLTFSTLTVSNMSPEDSSIYLCSALHGPDGTEAFFGQGTRLTVV.

The gene calls are TRBV29-1 and TRBJ1-2, with 8 bases that match TRBD1. Germline V CDR1 and CDR2: SQVTM, ANQGSEA. The CDR3 contains 14 residues. The J segment lost 2 bases and the V segment lost 6 bases, leaving 8 bases of the junction unmatched. The CDR3 sequence is CSVRWGQVNYGYTF. The CDR3 DNA follows: TGCAGCGTCCGCTGGGGACAGGTGAACTATGGCTACACCTTC.

This clone was counted only a few times. The V call is TRBV29-1, the J call TRBJ2-3; 13 bases are a match to TRBD2. The germline V gene encodes CDR1 SQVTM and CDR2 ANQGSEA. Trimming took 7 bases from V and 1 from J; bases not matched to a gene: 8. The CDR3 runs 16 residues. The CDR3 reads CSAFGLAGVRTDTQYF. The CDR3 DNA reads TGCAGCGCCTTCGGACTAGCGGGAGTCCGCACAGATACGCAGTATTTT.

This clone showed up just a few times. V and J are TRBV29-1 and TRBJ2-7; D might be TRBD2 (6 bases). CDR1 is SQVTM, CDR2 ANQGSEA, per germline. The CDR3 length is 14 residues. V was clipped by 3 bases and J by 0 bases, with 12 bases between them. This CDR3 reads CSVEGGRSSYEQYF. The CDR3, as DNA: TGCAGCGTTGAGGGGGGTCGGAGCTCCTACGAGCAGTACTTC.

The J gene is TRBJ2-2, the V gene TRBV29-1; D is undetermined. The CDR3 consists of 12 residues. The V gene's germline CDR1 is SQVTM and CDR2 ANQGSEA. CDR3 DNA: TGCAGTTCAAGGTCGAACACCGGGGAGCTGTTTTTT. It yields the protein CSSRSNTGELFF.

J is TRBJ1-1 and V is TRBV7-8, with no clear D. CDR1 is SGHVS and CDR2 is FQNEAQ in the germline V gene. The CDR3 is made up of 15 amino acids. V was trimmed by 4 bases and J by 1 base, leaving 13 bases between them. In DNA, the CDR3 is TGTGCCAGCAGCTCAGCAAGGTCAGGGAACACTGAAGCTTTCTTT. Protein product: CASSSARSGNTEAFF.

The chain carries TRBV29-1 and TRBJ2-5, with 7 positions matching TRBD1. With 5 bases clipped from V and 3 bases from J, the junction kept 3 bases outside the gene matches. This CDR3 comprises 12 residues. Germline V gene sequence: CDR1 SQVTM, CDR2 ANQGSEA. CDR3: CSVRDREETQYF. Here the CDR3 DNA reads TGCAGCGTTAGGGACAGAGAAGAGACCCAGTACTTC.

This clone was seen more than once but under ten times. The chain couples TRBV7-9 to TRBJ1-2; D is undetermined. The CDR3 covers 13 residues. CDR1 SEHNR and CDR2 FQNEAQ come from the germline V gene (reference sequence). Trimming removed 3 bases at V and 1 base at J, with 6 bases between. This CDR3 is CASSLGNNYGYTF. The CDR3 DNA sequence: TGTGCCAGCAGCTTGGGCAATAACTATGGCTACACCTTC.